The 32 T cell receptor beta chains in this list originate from one sample, sequenced in a study of cytomegalovirus exposure and HLA in healthy donors. Clones were read by immunoSEQ multiplex PCR, and TCRdb kept only the in-frame ones, dropping some. The sample yields about 72,000 clones, 85% to 95% seen once. What was sequenced was PBMCs. The receptors originated from a woman aged 18-30 years in good health and CMV-seropositive.

J is TRBJ2-1 and V is TRBV10-3, with TRBD2 matching over 9 bases. This CDR3 is built from 15 residues. V lost 4 bases to trimming and J lost 5 bases; unmatched junction nucleotides: 6. CDR1 and CDR2 from the germline V gene are ENHRY and SYGVKD. For the CDR3, the DNA is TGTGCCATCAGTGCGGCGCTAGCGGGGAACAATGAGCAGTTCTTC. Translating gives CAISAALAGNNEQFF.

V is TRBV5-1 and J is TRBJ2-5; D uncertain. The CDR3 extends over 11 amino acids. Per germline, CDR1 SGHRS and CDR2 YFSETQ. Trimming cost V 7 bases and J 3 bases, with 7 bases left between them. The CDR3 DNA sequence: TGCGCCAGCGGTTTAGAAGAGACCCAGTACTTC. It translates to CASGLEETQYF.

The chain employs TRBV27 and TRBJ1-2; 12 nucleotides agree with TRBD1. J gave up 6 bases and V 0 bases, and 5 bases lay outside the gene matches. CDR1 MNHEY and CDR2 SMNVEV come from the germline V gene (reference sequence). This CDR3 is 16 amino acids long. This CDR3 reads CASSLSGTGGYDGYTF. The DNA for the CDR3 is TGTGCCAGCAGTTTATCGGGGACAGGGGGCTATGATGGCTACACCTTC.

V and J are TRBV6-1 and TRBJ1-3; 7 nucleotides agree with TRBD1. V was pared by 4 bases and J by 7 bases, with 7 bases of the junction left unmatched. Germline CDR1 MNHNS, CDR2 SASEGT. This CDR3 is built from 14 residues. The CDR3 nucleotides are TGTGCCAGCAGTGGAGCAGGGGGGGTGAACACCATATATTTT. This gives the protein CASSGAGGVNTIYF.

V gene TRBV19 combines with J gene TRBJ2-3; D gene uncertain. Germline V gene lookup returns CDR1 LNHDA and CDR2 SQIVND (reference sequence). CDR3 size: 13 residues. The ends were cut back, 3 bases at V and 0 bases at J, with 4 bases in the middle. The CDR3 protein is CASSMTSTDTQYF. CDR3 nucleotides: TGTGCCAGTAGTATGACTAGCACAGATACGCAGTATTTT.

The rearrangement uses TRBV30 and TRBJ2-5; 14 positions match TRBD2. V gave up 2 bases and J gave up 7 bases; unmatched junction bases: 3. Looked up from germline, CDR1 is GTSNPN and CDR2 is SVGIG (reference sequence). The CDR3 extends over 14 amino acids. Written as DNA, the CDR3 is TGTGCCTGGAGTCCGGGACTAGCGGGAGCGACCCAGTACTTC. This encodes CAWSPGLAGATQYF.

CDR3 sequence (DNA): TGCGCCAGCAGCCAACCACAGGGGGCGTGGGAAAAACTGTTTTTT. This codes for CASSQPQGAWEKLFF. The chain carries TRBV4-1 and TRBJ1-4; 9 bases line up with TRBD1. V shed 2 bases, J shed 8 bases, and the junction held 6 bases outside the gene matches. This CDR3 is built from 15 residues. Germline V CDR1 and CDR2: MGHRA, YSYEKL.

This chain joins TRBV7-3 and TRBJ2-3; possibly TRBD2 for D (6 bases). The V and J ends lost 1 base and 3 bases respectively, with 11 bases between them. CDR3 size: 15 residues. Germline CDR1 is SGHTA and CDR2 is FQGTGA. In DNA, the CDR3 is TGTGCCAGCAGCTTAAGTCCTAGCGTTACAGATACGCAGTATTTT. Its protein product is CASSLSPSVTDTQYF.

The V call is TRBV6-1, the J call TRBJ1-5; D is undetermined. Germline CDR1 reads MNHNS; CDR2 reads SASEGT. V was cut by 4 bases and J by 2 bases, with 9 bases left in between. This CDR3 has 14 amino acids. Here the CDR3 DNA reads TGTGCCAGCAGTGGGACTCGGGGCAATCAGCCCCAGCATTTT. It is translated as CASSGTRGNQPQHF.

This sequence joins TRBV6-5 and TRBJ1-1; TRBD1 matches at 9 bases. The CDR3 is 14 amino acids. The J segment lost 4 bases and the V segment lost 8 bases, leaving 8 bases of the junction unmatched. Germline V gives CDR1 MNHEY, CDR2 SVGAGI. The CDR3 nucleotides are TGTGCCAGCGGGAACAGGGGGCGAATCACTGAAGCTTTCTTT. It translates to CASGNRGRITEAFF.

V gene TRBV30 combines with J gene TRBJ1-6, with 9 nucleotides matching TRBD1. From germline, CDR1 is GTSNPN and CDR2 SVGIG (reference sequence). Losses at the gene ends were 4 bases for V and 7 bases for J; bases not matched to a gene: 5. The CDR3 covers 14 residues. CDR3: CAWTLQGANSPLHF. The CDR3 DNA reads TGTGCCTGGACCCTACAGGGGGCGAATTCACCCCTCCACTTT. Full variable domain (missing parts from reference TRBV30 and TRBJ1-6): SQTIHQWPATLVQPVGSPLSLECTVEGTSNPNLYWYRQAAGRGLQLLFYSVGIGQISSEVPQNLSASRPQDRQFILSSKKLLLSDSGFYLCAWTLQGANSPLHFGNGTRLTVT.

V and J are TRBV30 and TRBJ2-7; no clear D gene. Trimming removed 0 bases from V and 3 bases from J, with 9 bases in between. The CDR3 covers 13 residues. Germline-derived CDR1 and CDR2 are GTSNPN and SVGIG (reference sequence). The CDR3 spells CAWSVGGFYEQYF. The CDR3 DNA follows: TGTGCCTGGAGTGTTGGCGGATTCTACGAGCAGTACTTC.

The chain recombines TRBV13 with TRBJ2-7, with TRBD1 matching 8 bases. The CDR3 sequence is 14 residues long. Germline CDR1 reads PRHDT; CDR2 reads FYEKMQ (reference sequence). The ends lost 5 bases at V and 6 bases at J; junction bases unmatched: 9. CDR3 in DNA: TGTGCCAGCAGCCAGGACAGGGCCCTCGGCGAGCAGTACTTC. Protein sequence: CASSQDRALGEQYF. The entire variable domain, with the rest obtained from reference TRBV13 and TRBJ2-7, is as follows: AAGVIQSPRHLIKEKRETATLKCYPIPRHDTVYWYQQGPGQDPQFLISFYEKMQSDKGSIPDRFSAQQFSDYHSELNMSSLELGDSALYFCASSQDRALGEQYFGPGTRLTVT.

The CDR3 here is CASSPWGGEENTIYF. In nucleotides, the CDR3 is TGTGCCAGCAGCCCCTGGGGGGGCGAAGAAAACACCATATATTTT. The rearrangement uses TRBV5-6 and TRBJ1-3; perhaps TRBD1 as D (6 bases). V shed 4 bases and J shed 6 bases, with 17 bases lying between them. The CDR3 sequence is 15 residues long. CDR1 and CDR2 from the germline V gene are SGHDT and YYEEEE.

The gene calls are TRBV7-3 and TRBJ2-1, with 9 nucleotides matching TRBD1. There are 15 residues in the CDR3. V was pared by 3 bases and J by 8 bases, with 8 bases of the junction left unmatched. In germline, CDR1 is SGHTA, CDR2 FQGTGA. CDR3 in amino acids: CASSFSGQGGDEQFF. The CDR3 DNA reads as TGTGCCAGCAGCTTTTCGGGACAGGGAGGGGATGAGCAGTTCTTC.

V is TRBV6-6 and J is TRBJ2-7; TRBD1 aligns across 9 bases. The CDR3 spans 14 residues. Per germline, CDR1 MNHNY and CDR2 SVGAGI (reference sequence). The J segment lost 5 bases and the V segment lost 6 bases, leaving 8 bases of the junction unmatched. The CDR3 loop is CASSTGTGIHEQYF. CDR3 sequence (DNA): TGTGCCAGCAGCACCGGGACAGGGATACACGAGCAGTACTTC.

The genes are TRBV27 and TRBJ1-2, with 8 bases identical to TRBD1. CDR1 and CDR2 from the germline V gene are MNHEY and SMNVEV (reference sequence). The CDR3 loop spans 14 amino acids. V lost 6 bases, J lost 3 bases, and 6 bases stayed unmatched. DNA for the CDR3: TGTGCCAGCAGAATGACAGGGGACCACTATGGCTACACCTTC. Residues: CASRMTGDHYGYTF.

This chain links TRBV12-5 with TRBJ1-1; D possibly corresponds to TRBD1 (5 bases). V gave up 0 bases and J gave up 4 bases, with 18 bases separating them. This CDR3 has 17 residues. Germline V gene lookup returns CDR1 LGHNT and CDR2 FRNRAP. The DNA of the CDR3 is TGTGCTAGTGGTTTGGTACTGGGTGACCGCGGGGGCACTGAAGCTTTCTTT. Translation gives CASGLVLGDRGGTEAFF.

The chain uses TRBV19 and TRBJ2-5, with D possibly TRBD2 on 6 matching bases. This CDR3 region has 14 residues. Germline V gene sequence: CDR1 LNHDA, CDR2 SQIVND (reference sequence). Trimming cost V 1 base and J 5 bases, with 11 bases left between them. The CDR3 region is CASSIVAAKETQYF. The CDR3 DNA is TGTGCCAGTAGTATAGTAGCGGCCAAGGAGACCCAGTACTTC.

The chain joins TRBV25-1 to TRBJ2-7, with 9 bases aligning to TRBD2. J was trimmed by 5 bases and V by 6 bases; bases with no gene match: 8. The CDR3 covers 14 residues. Germline-derived CDR1 and CDR2 are MGHDK and SYGVNS. The CDR3 DNA sequence: TGTGCCAGCAGCTTAGCGGGAGAGTCCCACGAGCAGTACTTC. As protein: CASSLAGESHEQYF.

This clone was counted a single time. The genes are TRBV14 and TRBJ1-2; 12 nucleotides agree with TRBD1. Germline CDR1 SGHDN, CDR2 FVKESK. The ends lost 6 bases at V and 0 bases at J; junction bases unmatched: 11. This CDR3 contains 18 residues. CDR3 in DNA: TGTGCCAGCAGACCACCCGGGACAGGGGGCGCGGCTAACTATGGCTACACCTTC. Amino acid sequence: CASRPPGTGGAANYGYTF.

The chain couples TRBV2 to TRBJ1-4; unclear D gene. CDR1 is SNHLY, CDR2 FYNNEI, per germline. Trimming left V 6 bases short and J 8 bases short, with 16 bases between. The CDR3 loop spans 14 amino acids. Written as DNA, the CDR3 is TGTGCCAGCAGCCCGACAACACAGACCGAAAAACTGTTTTTT. This translates into CASSPTTQTEKLFF.

This clone appeared a single time. The rearrangement links TRBV9 to TRBJ2-2; unclear D gene. The germline V gene has CDR1 SGDLS and CDR2 YYNGEE. The V end lost 0 bases, the J end lost 5 bases, and 14 bases lay between the germline ends. The CDR3 contains 16 residues. This CDR3 is CASSVVSGPRTGELFF. The DNA of the CDR3 is TGTGCCAGCAGCGTAGTATCAGGTCCCCGAACCGGGGAGCTGTTTTTT.

The chain has TRBV4-2 and TRBJ1-4; D call uncertain. Trimming shortened V by 7 bases and J by 3 bases, and 9 bases separated the two germline ends. The CDR3 spans 13 residues. Germline lookup yields CDR1 LGHNA and CDR2 YNFKEQ. CDR3 loop: CASNFLANEKLFF. The DNA of the CDR3 is TGTGCCAGCAACTTCCTGGCTAATGAAAAACTGTTTTTT.

The chain has TRBV27 and TRBJ2-3; 9 positions agree with TRBD1. Trimming cost V 4 bases and J 4 bases; bases outside gene matches: 12. Germline V gene lookup returns CDR1 MNHEY and CDR2 SMNVEV (reference sequence). The CDR3 runs 17 residues. The CDR3: CASSSPGQGPGADTQYF. Written as DNA, the CDR3 is TGTGCCAGCAGTTCCCCGGGACAGGGACCGGGGGCAGATACGCAGTATTTT.

The J gene is TRBJ2-1, the V gene TRBV7-9, with D possibly TRBD1 on 5 matching bases. This CDR3 is built from 13 residues. Trimming shortened V by 8 bases and J by 5 bases, and 13 bases separated the two germline ends. Per germline, CDR1 SEHNR and CDR2 FQNEAQ (reference sequence). The chain's CDR3 is CASEDSLNNEQFF. The CDR3 DNA is TGTGCCAGCGAAGACAGCCTAAACAATGAGCAGTTCTTC.

This chain connects TRBV23-1 to TRBJ1-3; D call uncertain. TRBV23-1 is noted as an ORF with a role that remains uncertain. Trimming removed 0 bases at V and 1 base at J, with 7 bases between. The CDR3 loop spans 15 amino acids. CDR3 DNA: TGCGCCAGCAGTCAATCGGGCAGATCTGGAAACACCATATATTTT. Protein product: CASSQSGRSGNTIYF.

The gene calls are TRBV10-3 and TRBJ2-7; 15 bases are a match to TRBD2. This CDR3 contains 15 residues. The germline V gene has CDR1 ENHRY and CDR2 SYGVKD. With 1 base clipped from V and 6 bases from J, the junction kept 1 base outside the gene matches. This CDR3 is CAISELGLAGGEQYF. Written as DNA, the CDR3 is TGTGCCATCAGTGAGTTGGGACTAGCGGGAGGCGAGCAGTACTTC.

The rearrangement links TRBV5-5 to TRBJ2-1, with a possible D match to TRBD1 (5 bases). This CDR3 comprises 15 residues. V was pared by 0 bases and J by 1 base, with 8 bases between. Germline assignment: CDR1 SGHKS and CDR2 YYEKEE (reference sequence). The chain's CDR3 is CASSLAPGSYNEQFF. The CDR3 coding sequence is TGTGCCAGCAGCTTGGCCCCAGGGTCCTACAATGAGCAGTTCTTC.

The chain has TRBV19 and TRBJ2-7, with D perhaps TRBD1 (6 bases). Trimming took 8 bases from V and 2 from J, leaving 16 bases between them. The CDR3 is 14 residues long. CDR1 is LNHDA and CDR2 is SQIVND in the germline V gene (reference sequence). CDR3 sequence: CASSARGQTYEQYF. The CDR3 DNA sequence: TGTGCCAGTTCTGCCAGGGGTCAAACCTACGAGCAGTACTTC.

This rearrangement joins TRBV7-8 to TRBJ2-2; D is ambiguous. The CDR3 totals 16 residues. V was trimmed by 1 base and J by 1 base, leaving 10 bases between them. Germline V gives CDR1 SGHVS, CDR2 FQNEAQ. Here the CDR3 reads CASSLVRQMNTGELFF. CDR3 DNA: TGTGCCAGCAGCTTAGTAAGACAAATGAACACCGGGGAGCTGTTTTTT.

The chain recombines TRBV5-6 with TRBJ2-1; D perhaps matches TRBD2 (6 bases). With 0 bases removed from V and 8 bases from J, the gap between germline ends came to 15 bases. The CDR3 sequence is 15 residues long. Germline V CDR1 and CDR2: SGHDT, YYEEEE. The CDR3 loop is CASSLGGTSPHEQFF. In nucleotides, the CDR3 is TGTGCCAGCAGCTTGGGGGGTACTAGCCCGCATGAGCAGTTCTTC.